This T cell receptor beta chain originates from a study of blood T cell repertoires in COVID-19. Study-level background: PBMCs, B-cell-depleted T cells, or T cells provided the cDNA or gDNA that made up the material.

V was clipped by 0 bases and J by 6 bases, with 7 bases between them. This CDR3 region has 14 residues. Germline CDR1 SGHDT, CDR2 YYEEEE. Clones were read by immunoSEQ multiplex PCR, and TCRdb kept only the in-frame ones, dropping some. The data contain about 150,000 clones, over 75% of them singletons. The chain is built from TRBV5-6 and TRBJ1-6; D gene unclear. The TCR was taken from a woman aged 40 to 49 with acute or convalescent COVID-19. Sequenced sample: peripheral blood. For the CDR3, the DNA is TGTGCCAGCAGCTTGGGAGGGCGTAATTCACCCCTCCACTTT. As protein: CASSLGGRNSPLHF.